These T cell receptor beta chains were read from a single sample in a study of shared T cell receptors in the human thymus. The repertoire was sequenced with immunoSEQ multiplex PCR; TCRdb's copy has only in-frame clones and lacks some. Counted here are approximately 730,000 clones, 70% to 90% occurring once; the ten biggest clones make up around 0.0099%. These data also featured in a second study, about human thymus T cells.

The specimen sequenced was thymocytes. These receptors all come from a girl younger than two with a congenital heart defect. Both conserved end residues are part of each CDR3. A D gene is named only where the DNA matches it firmly. Expanded clones are given a class, and other clones once, few, many or no size at all.

V gene: TRBV5-4
J gene: TRBJ1-6
clone size: NA
D gene: NA
CDR3 protein: CASSRGLAGSPLHF
CDR3 DNA: TGTGCCAGCAGTCGCGGACTAGCCGGTTCACCCCTCCACTTT

V gene: TRBV7-2
J gene: TRBJ1-5
clone size: NA
D gene: TRBD1
CDR3 protein: CASSPGQGGQPQHF
CDR3 DNA: TGTGCCAGCAGCCCCGGACAGGGGGGGCAACCCCAGCATTTT

V gene: TRBV4-2
J gene: TRBJ2-3
clone size: NA
D gene: TRBD2
CDR3 protein: CASSPTSGGSTDTQYF
CDR3 DNA: TGTGCCAGCAGCCCGACTAGCGGGGGGAGCACAGATACGCAGTATTTT

V gene: TRBV27
J gene: TRBJ2-7
clone size: NA
D gene: NA
CDR3 protein: CASRAEDHRDTNYEQYF
CDR3 DNA: TGTGCCAGCAGAGCCGAAGACCACCGGGACACTAACTACGAGCAGTACTTC

V gene: TRBV4-2
J gene: TRBJ1-1
clone size: few
D gene: NA
CDR3 protein: CASSQGVKREWDTEAFF
CDR3 DNA: TGTGCCAGCAGCCAAGGGGTTAAACGGGAATGGGACACTGAAGCTTTCTTT

V gene: TRBV2
J gene: TRBJ2-3
clone size: NA
D gene: TRBD2
CDR3 protein: CASSRTSPGIQNTQYF
CDR3 DNA: TGTGCCAGCAGTAGGACTAGCCCGGGGATCCAAAATACGCAGTATTTT

V gene: TRBV5-6
J gene: TRBJ2-7
clone size: NA
D gene: TRBD1
CDR3 protein: CASSLGRDRGIYEQYF
CDR3 DNA: TGTGCCAGCAGCTTGGGCCGGGACAGGGGTATCTACGAGCAGTACTTC

V gene: TRBV7-2
J gene: TRBJ2-1
clone size: few
D gene: TRBD2
CDR3 protein: CASSLAPGRGAYNEQFF
CDR3 DNA: TGTGCCAGCAGCTTAGCGCCAGGGCGGGGGGCTTACAATGAGCAGTTCTTC

V gene: TRBV4-1
J gene: TRBJ2-5
clone size: NA
D gene: TRBD2
CDR3 protein: CASSPHSGGTQETQYF
CDR3 DNA: TGCGCCAGCAGCCCCCATAGCGGGGGAACCCAAGAGACCCAGTACTTC

V gene: TRBV21-1
J gene: TRBJ1-2
clone size: once
D gene: NA
CDR3 protein: CASSNVVDREAYYGYTF
CDR3 DNA: TGTGCCAGCAGCAACGTCGTTGACAGGGAAGCCTACTATGGCTACACCTTC